A single sample is the source of the 11 T cell receptor beta chains below, sequenced in a study of blood T cell repertoires in COVID-19. Profiling relied on immunoSEQ multiplex PCR, and the TCRdb table lists in-frame clones only, not all of them. The sample has 55,000 to 70,000 clones, 70% to 90% seen once. Sequencing input: PBMCs or T cells enriched from blood (not recorded which). Receptor source: a woman aged 40 to 55 who had recovered from COVID-19.

This chain joins TRBV20-1 and TRBJ2-7; 7 positions match TRBD1. CDR3 length: 18 amino acids. Trimming cost V 3 bases and J 5 bases; bases outside gene matches: 22. Germline loops: CDR1 DFQATT, CDR2 SNEGSKA (reference sequence). This CDR3 reads CSASGSGGPGTEVNEQYF. DNA for the CDR3: TGCAGTGCTAGTGGTTCTGGGGGACCGGGGACAGAAGTTAACGAGCAGTACTTC.

V is TRBV2 and J is TRBJ1-1; 7 bases agree with TRBD1. The CDR3 extends over 14 amino acids. The V segment lost 7 bases and the J segment 7 bases; nucleotides outside the gene matches: 12. Germline values: CDR1 SNHLY, CDR2 FYNNEI. The CDR3 reads CASTRDSGLGEAFF. Written as DNA, the CDR3 is TGTGCCAGCACGAGGGACAGTGGCTTGGGTGAAGCTTTCTTT.

This sequence joins TRBV9 and TRBJ1-4; 9 nucleotides agree with TRBD1. This CDR3 contains 15 residues. CDR1 and CDR2 from the germline V gene are SGDLS and YYNGEE. V was clipped by 4 bases and J by 7 bases; unmatched bases: 8. The chain's CDR3 is CASSSTGTGSEKLFF. In DNA, the CDR3 is TGTGCCAGCAGCAGCACCGGGACAGGGTCTGAAAAACTGTTTTTT.

The chain combines TRBV5-6 with TRBJ1-2; the match to TRBD1 covers 9 bases. V gave up 1 base and J gave up 4 bases; unmatched junction bases: 8. This CDR3 is built from 16 residues. Germline-derived CDR1 and CDR2 are SGHDT and YYEEEE. CDR3 nucleotides: TGTGCCAGCAGCTTGAAGAGTACAGGGGGCCGCTATGGCTACACCTTC. The encoded protein is CASSLKSTGGRYGYTF.

The genes are TRBV5-1 and TRBJ1-2, with a tentative D call TRBD1 (5 bases). From germline, CDR1 is SGHRS and CDR2 YFSETQ. The V and J ends lost 0 bases and 8 bases respectively, with 14 bases between them. The CDR3 totals 14 residues. The CDR3 spells CASSLAGGAQGYTF. As DNA, the CDR3 is TGCGCCAGCAGCTTGGCGGGCGGGGCGCAAGGCTACACCTTC.

V is TRBV28 and J is TRBJ1-2; D call uncertain. The CDR3 consists of 14 residues. The germline V gene encodes CDR1 MDHEN and CDR2 SYDVKM. Trimming pared 2 bases from V and 0 bases from J, leaving 7 bases between. The CDR3 spells CASSLIQANYGYTF. The CDR3 region has the DNA TGTGCCAGCAGTTTAATCCAGGCTAACTATGGCTACACCTTC.

V and J are TRBV29-1 and TRBJ2-2; 8 bases fit TRBD2. V lost 3 bases to trimming and J lost 6 bases; unmatched junction nucleotides: 3. The CDR3 runs 13 residues. CDR1 and CDR2 (germline): SQVTM, ANQGSEA. The CDR3 coding sequence is TGCAGCGTTGACCCGACTAGCGCCGGGGAGCTGTTTTTT. This sequence encodes CSVDPTSAGELFF.

J is TRBJ2-2 and V is TRBV5-6; D is perhaps TRBD1 (5 bases). This CDR3 has 15 residues. The V gene lost 0 bases and the J gene lost 1 base, with 7 bases spanning the gap. Germline assignment: CDR1 SGHDT and CDR2 YYEEEE. CDR3 sequence (DNA): TGTGCCAGCAGCTTGGGGGGCTTGAACACCGGGGAGCTGTTTTTT. Its protein product is CASSLGGLNTGELFF.

This chain connects TRBV6-5 to TRBJ2-3, with 9 nucleotides matching TRBD2. This CDR3 comprises 14 residues. With 5 bases clipped from V and 3 bases from J, the junction kept 3 bases outside the gene matches. The germline CDR1 and CDR2 sequences are MNHEY and SVGAGI. As DNA, the CDR3 is TGTGCCAGCAGTCCGGGACTAGCTACAGATACGCAGTATTTT. This encodes CASSPGLATDTQYF.

V gene TRBV25-1 combines with J gene TRBJ2-7, with D hard to call. CDR1 is MGHDK and CDR2 is SYGVNS in the germline V gene. V shed 1 base and J shed 5 bases, with 9 bases lying between them. CDR3 length: 13 residues. The CDR3 bases are TGTGCCAGCAGTGAATTAGGTGCGGACGAGCAGTACTTC. Its translation is CASSELGADEQYF.

The chain combines TRBV6-6 with TRBJ2-7; 7 bases fit TRBD2. The CDR3 extends over 15 amino acids. Trimming removed 6 bases from V and 0 bases from J; junction bases left unmatched: 8. Germline CDR1 MNHNY, CDR2 SVGAGI (reference sequence). CDR3 sequence: CASSRDGGSSYEQYF. The CDR3 DNA reads TGTGCCAGCAGCCGGGACGGCGGGAGCTCCTACGAGCAGTACTTC.